This entry features one T cell receptor (beta chain) sequence. No antigen is known for it. Original processing methods: It was from CDR3 differences across clinicopathological groups that a distant-metastasis classifier for papillary thyroid cancer was built. TCRdb reassembled clones from the PCR reads with MiXCR. It is TCRdb's table, rather than the study itself, that gives the V and J calls and clone size. The table records under 20,000 clones, approximately 25% of them present only once. These data originate in a study of metastatic and nonmetastatic thyroid tumors. In the study overall: Repertoire comparison spanned blood and tumor or nodule tissue of malignant and benign thyroid patients. Study-level findings and limits: It was reported that TCR beta diversity was significantly higher in malignant thyroid tumors than benign nodules, in blood and tumor.

Ahead of thyroid surgery, no patient had received treatment of any kind. From germline, CDR1 is LGHDT and CDR2 YNNKEL (reference sequence). The CDR3 contains 15 residues. J lost 3 bases, V lost 4 bases, and 8 bases had no gene match. The sequence was obtained from a female donor with papillary thyroid cancer or a benign thyroid nodule (not recorded which). Some clones in this sample may be carry-over from other donors' samples. Sequencing was performed on adjacent normal tissue. The chain links TRBV3-1 to TRBJ2-7; 8 bases are a match to TRBD2. The CDR3 region is CASSPVGGRHYEQYF. CDR3 DNA sequence: TGTGCCAGCAGCCCGGTCGGCGGGAGGCACTACGAGCAGTACTTC.